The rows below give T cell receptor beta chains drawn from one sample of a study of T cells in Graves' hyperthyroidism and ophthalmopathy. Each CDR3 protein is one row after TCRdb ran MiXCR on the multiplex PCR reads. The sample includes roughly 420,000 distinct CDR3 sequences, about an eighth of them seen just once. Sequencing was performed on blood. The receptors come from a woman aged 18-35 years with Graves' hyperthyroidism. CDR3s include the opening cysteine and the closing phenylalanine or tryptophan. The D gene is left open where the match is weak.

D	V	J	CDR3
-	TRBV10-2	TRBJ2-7	CASSGSLGEQYF
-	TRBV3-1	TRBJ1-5	CASSQDRTDNQPQHF
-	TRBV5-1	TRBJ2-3	CASSLGEALWTDTQYF
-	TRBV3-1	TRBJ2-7	CASSQGGYEQYF
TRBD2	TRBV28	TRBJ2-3	CASSFGRGSSTDTQYF
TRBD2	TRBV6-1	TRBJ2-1	CASSKGLAVNEQFF
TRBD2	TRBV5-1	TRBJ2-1	CASSLSTAGGYNEQFF
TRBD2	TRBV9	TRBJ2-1	CASSVAPMTSPYNEQFF
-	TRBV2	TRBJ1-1	CASSDDSTEAFF
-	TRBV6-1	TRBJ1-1	CASSRPGLETEAFF
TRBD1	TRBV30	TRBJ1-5	CAWTGTGGSNQPQHF
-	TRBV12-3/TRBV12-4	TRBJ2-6	CASSFHPGSGANVLTF
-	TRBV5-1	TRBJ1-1	CASSLSTSNTEAFF
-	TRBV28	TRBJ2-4	CASSRITGTKNIQYF
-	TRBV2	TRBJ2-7	CASLRGQIPRGSEQYF
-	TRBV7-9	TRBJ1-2	CASSPRGAGGYTF
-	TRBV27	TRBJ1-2	CASSLIGRDGYTF
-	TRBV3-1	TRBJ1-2	CASSQEARDYGYTF
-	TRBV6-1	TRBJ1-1	CASTVPSWDTEAFF
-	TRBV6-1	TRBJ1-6	CASSGTRENSPLHF
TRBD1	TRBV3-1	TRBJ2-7	CASRQGAVYEQYF
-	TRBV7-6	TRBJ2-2	CASSLRNTPTGELFF
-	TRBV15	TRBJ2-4	CATSNIGTLLAKNIQYF
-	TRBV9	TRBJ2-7	CASSVAADTYEQYF